What follows are 26 T cell receptor beta chains derived from one specimen sequenced in a study of cytomegalovirus exposure and HLA in healthy donors. 13 Jbeta primers and 60 Vbeta primers were used for the PCR. Only in-frame clones appear in the TCRdb table, and some are missing; sequencing was by immunoSEQ multiplex PCR. The sample records around 170,000 clones, under 80% being singletons. Specimen: PBMCs. Receptors were obtained from a woman younger than 45 in good health and CMV-seropositive.

J is TRBJ1-2 and V is TRBV12-5; possible D gene TRBD1, 5 bases. The CDR3 sequence is 8 residues long. Germline V CDR1 and CDR2: LGHNT, FRNRAP. Trimming left V 10 bases short and J 8 bases short, with 5 bases between. CDR3 DNA: TGTGCTACAGGGGGCTACACCTTC. Its translation is CATGGYTF.

V is TRBV30 and J is TRBJ2-7; weak D call: TRBD2 (6 bases). Per germline, CDR1 GTSNPN and CDR2 SVGIG (reference sequence). The CDR3 is 10 residues long. V lost 5 bases to trimming and J lost 4 bases, with 6 bases between them. The CDR3 loop reads CAWGGYEQYF. CDR3 sequence (DNA): TGTGCCTGGGGGGGGTACGAGCAGTACTTC.

The chain has TRBV4-3 and TRBJ2-6, with TRBD2 identical over 7 bases. This CDR3 is 19 amino acids long. Germline CDR1 and CDR2: LGHNA and YSLEER. After removal of 0 bases from V and 3 bases from J, the junction contained 11 bases not matched to a gene. CDR3 in amino acids: CASSQDQIGAGVGANVLTF. CDR3 DNA sequence: TGCGCCAGCAGCCAAGATCAAATAGGGGCGGGGGTTGGGGCCAACGTCCTGACTTTC.

The rearrangement joins TRBV10-1 to TRBJ2-7; D gene unclear. This CDR3 contains 13 residues. Germline V lookup: CDR1 WNHNN, CDR2 SYGVQD (reference sequence). With 2 bases removed from V and 3 bases from J, the gap between germline ends came to 8 bases. CDR3 in amino acids: CASSEGPSYEQYF. CDR3 nucleotides: TGCGCCAGCAGTGAGGGCCCCAGCTACGAGCAGTACTTC.

The CDR3 loop reads CASSLDGGYGYTF. In DNA form, the CDR3 reads TGTGCCAGCAGCTTAGACGGAGGTTATGGCTACACCTTC. The chain uses TRBV7-3 and TRBJ1-2; D uncertain. Germline loops: CDR1 SGHTA, CDR2 FQGTGA. V lost 2 bases and J lost 5, with 9 bases in between. The CDR3 length is 13 residues.

The CDR3 region is CASRSGQGFYEQYF. The DNA of the CDR3 is TGTGCCAGCAGGTCGGGACAGGGTTTTTACGAGCAGTACTTC. The chain recombines TRBV5-5 with TRBJ2-7, with 9 bases lining up with TRBD1. The CDR3 is 14 amino acids. Unmatched junction bases numbered 7, after V lost 5 bases and J lost 4 bases. Germline lookup yields CDR1 SGHKS and CDR2 YYEKEE (reference sequence).

This clone was seen once. This chain links TRBV7-8 with TRBJ1-2, with TRBD1 identical over 10 bases. The CDR3 has 17 residues. V gave up 6 bases and J gave up 4 bases; unmatched junction bases: 14. The germline CDR1 and CDR2 sequences are SGHVS and FQNEAQ. CDR3 region: CASSSPGQGSLGYGYTF. DNA for the CDR3: TGTGCCAGCAGTTCGCCGGGACAGGGGAGCCTTGGCTATGGCTACACCTTC.

J is TRBJ2-7 and V is TRBV28, with D possibly matching TRBD1 (7 bases). V lost 7 bases, J lost 6 bases, and 19 bases lay in between. CDR3 length: 14 amino acids. Germline CDR1 reads MDHEN; CDR2 reads SYDVKM. The CDR3 DNA follows: TGTGCCAGCACCCTGCCGGACAGGAGGGGCGAGCAGTACTTC. It specifies CASTLPDRRGEQYF.

This chain uses TRBV18 with TRBJ2-7, with 8 bases aligning to TRBD1. The CDR3 covers 13 residues. J was trimmed by 3 bases and V by 4 bases; bases with no gene match: 2. Germline V gene data show CDR1 as KGHSH and CDR2 as LQKENI. Written as DNA, the CDR3 is TGTGCCAGCTCACGTGGGACAGGCTACGAGCAGTACTTC. Translating it yields CASSRGTGYEQYF.

This clone has a handful of counts. This CDR3 reads CSPRGSGNTIYF. The CDR3 nucleotides are TGCAGCCCGAGGGGGTCTGGAAACACCATATATTTT. This chain uses TRBV29-1 with TRBJ1-3; the D gene is possibly TRBD1 (6 bases). The V gene's germline CDR1 is SQVTM and CDR2 ANQGSEA. Trimming took off 8 bases at V and 1 base at J, with 9 bases between the two ends. The CDR3 runs 12 residues.

Notes on this clone: This CDR3 is also generated by other DNA sequences in the sample. This chain links TRBV18 with TRBJ1-2; D possibly corresponds to TRBD1 (5 bases). With 6 bases removed from V and 2 bases from J, the gap between germline ends came to 13 bases. Germline CDR1 KGHSH, CDR2 LQKENI. This CDR3 is 14 amino acids long. CDR3 sequence (DNA): TGTGCCAGCTCTCCCGGGGGGTCGAACTATGGCTACACCTTC. Protein sequence: CASSPGGSNYGYTF.

The chain recombines TRBV6-5 with TRBJ2-2, with D uncertain. Germline V lookup: CDR1 MNHEY, CDR2 SVGAGI. V lost 2 bases and J 4 bases, leaving 5 bases between the germline ends. This CDR3 contains 13 residues. The CDR3 loop is CASSYEVTGELFF. The CDR3 nucleotides read TGTGCCAGCAGTTACGAGGTCACCGGGGAGCTGTTTTTT.

The rearrangement uses TRBV5-8 and TRBJ2-7, with TRBD1 as a possible D gene (6 bases). Deletions cut 6 bases from V and 5 bases from J, with 18 bases between. This CDR3 is 14 amino acids long. CDR1 is SGHTS, CDR2 YDEGEE, per germline. Here the CDR3 DNA reads TGTGCCAGCATCTGGAAGACAGGCCTCCACGAGCAGTACTTC. Residues: CASIWKTGLHEQYF.

The V and J genes are TRBV11-3 and TRBJ2-3, with 7 positions matching TRBD1. The CDR3 contains 15 residues. V was pared by 5 bases and J by 2 bases, with 7 bases of the junction left unmatched. Germline CDR1 SGHNT, CDR2 YENEEA. In nucleotides, the CDR3 is TGTGCCAGCAGCCAGCGACAGGGCTACACAGATACGCAGTATTTT. This sequence encodes CASSQRQGYTDTQYF. Based on the CDR3 plus reference TRBV11-3 and TRBJ2-3, the full variable domain is EAGVVQSPRYKIIEKKQPVAFWCNPISGHNTLYWYLQNLGQGPELLIRYENEEAVDDSQLPKDRFSAERLKGVDSTLKIQPAELGDSAVYLCASSQRQGYTDTQYFGPGTRLTVL.

V is TRBV7-6 and J is TRBJ2-5, with 9 bases matching TRBD2. The CDR3 runs to 15 residues. The germline gives CDR1 SGHVS, CDR2 FNYEAQ. V lost 4 bases to trimming and J lost 6 bases; unmatched junction nucleotides: 9. This chain's CDR3 is CASSSPAGGLQTQYF. The CDR3 nucleotides are TGTGCCAGCAGCTCACCGGCGGGGGGGCTTCAGACCCAGTACTTC. The complete variable domain, with remaining parts taken from reference TRBV7-6 and TRBJ2-5, reads GAGVSQSPRYKVTKRGQDVALRCDPISGHVSLYWYRQALGQGPEFLTYFNYEAQQDKSGLPNDRFSAERPEGSISTLTIQRTEQRDSAMYRCASSSPAGGLQTQYFGPGTRLLVL.

Comments on this clone: The sample carries other DNA sequences with the same CDR3. V gene TRBV10-3 combines with J gene TRBJ1-5; 11 bases line up with TRBD1. This CDR3 spans 13 amino acids. Losses at the gene ends were 6 bases for V and 5 bases for J; bases not matched to a gene: 0. Germline CDR1 is ENHRY and CDR2 is SYGVKD. CDR3 DNA: TGTGCCATCAGGGGACAGGGGGATCAGCCCCAGCATTTT. It translates to CAIRGQGDQPQHF.

V is TRBV19 and J is TRBJ1-5; TRBD1 agrees at 11 bases. CDR1 is LNHDA, CDR2 SQIVND, per germline (reference sequence). Trimming removed 5 bases from V and 5 bases from J; junction bases left unmatched: 5. This CDR3 is 15 amino acids long. In nucleotides, the CDR3 is TGTGCCAGTAGTGTCGGGACAGGGGGTTATCAGCCCCAGCATTTT. Translation gives CASSVGTGGYQPQHF.

Concerning this clone itself: At one end, the junction sequence differs from germline, possibly due to a read error. The CDR3 bases are TGTTCCAGCAGCCCTGACAGGGAGAGGGCTTTCTTT. As protein: CSSSPDRERAFF. This chain links TRBV7-9 with TRBJ1-1; 7 positions agree with TRBD1. Germline lookup yields CDR1 SEHNR and CDR2 FQNEAQ (reference sequence). The CDR3 extends over 12 amino acids.

V is TRBV5-1 and J is TRBJ2-7, with a possible D match to TRBD1 (6 bases). CDR1 SGHRS and CDR2 YFSETQ come from the germline V gene. Trimming shortened V by 4 bases and J by 6 bases, and 14 bases separated the two germline ends. The CDR3 has 13 amino acids. The CDR3 here is CASSNRDTGEQYF. For the CDR3, the DNA is TGCGCCAGCAGCAACCGGGACACCGGCGAGCAGTACTTC.

The DNA of the CDR3 is TGTGCCAGCAGTGACCGGCAGGGTGGCGGAACTGAAGCTTTCTTT. The encoded protein is CASSDRQGGGTEAFF. This sequence joins TRBV2 and TRBJ1-1; possible D gene TRBD1, 5 bases. The V end was cut by 3 bases, the J end by 5 bases, with 16 bases between. This CDR3 has 15 amino acids. The germline gives CDR1 SNHLY, CDR2 FYNNEI.

This clone was seen only a few times. The chain combines TRBV5-4 with TRBJ2-5; D call uncertain. The CDR3 has 16 residues. V lost 0 bases, J lost 4 bases, and 16 bases lay in between. CDR1 and CDR2 from the germline V gene are SGHNT and YYREEE (reference sequence). The DNA of the CDR3 is TGTGCCAGCAGCTTGGCCGAAGTTTCCCGCAGAGAGACCCAGTACTTC. Translation: CASSLAEVSRRETQYF.

This chain links TRBV2 with TRBJ1-4, with TRBD1 matching over 9 bases. The CDR3 is made up of 16 amino acids. Germline V CDR1 and CDR2: SNHLY, FYNNEI. V shed 6 bases and J 7 bases; nucleotides not matched to a gene: 12. The CDR3 protein is CASSPITGGTGEKLFF. The DNA of the CDR3 is TGTGCCAGCAGCCCCATAACAGGGGGCACGGGTGAAAAACTGTTTTTT.

V gene TRBV10-2 combines with J gene TRBJ2-5; D not resolved. V was clipped by 8 bases and J by 5 bases, with 18 bases between them. This CDR3 has 14 residues. Looked up from germline, CDR1 is WSHSY and CDR2 is SAAADI. CDR3 sequence (DNA): TGCGCCAGCTCAGGCGAGAAGATCCTCGAGACCCAGTACTTC. Translated: CASSGEKILETQYF.

The J gene is TRBJ1-5, the V gene TRBV10-2; the D is unclear. There are 15 residues in the CDR3. CDR1 and CDR2 from the germline V gene are WSHSY and SAAADI. The V and J ends lost 4 bases and 3 bases respectively, with 13 bases between them. CDR3 nucleotides: TGCGCCAGCAGTGTTTCTGGGCCCCTCAATCAGCCCCAGCATTTT. Translating it yields CASSVSGPLNQPQHF.

This clone was detected a few times. The chain is built from TRBV6-5 and TRBJ1-2, with D possibly being TRBD1 (6 bases). This CDR3 spans 15 amino acids. Per the germline V gene, CDR1 is MNHEY and CDR2 is SVGAGI. Trimming left V 5 bases short and J 6 bases short, with 19 bases between. In DNA, the CDR3 is TGTGCCAGCAGTCCACGGACAGCCAGCATCCATGGCTACACCTTC. It encodes CASSPRTASIHGYTF.

This clone was detected only once. The genes are TRBV30 and TRBJ1-2; no clear D. Trimming cost V 0 bases and J 3 bases, with 8 bases left between them. The CDR3 runs 13 residues. The germline V gene encodes CDR1 GTSNPN and CDR2 SVGIG (reference sequence). The CDR3 loop reads CAWSVPRDYGYTF. The CDR3 nucleotides read TGTGCCTGGAGTGTACCACGGGACTATGGCTACACCTTC.